This entry describes one T cell receptor beta chain. V lost 3 bases and J 2 bases, leaving 9 bases between the germline ends. The CDR3 is 14 amino acids. Germline V CDR1 and CDR2: KGHSH, LQKENI. TCRdb keeps only in-frame clones here, not all; method: immunoSEQ multiplex PCR. This sample has over 90,000 clones; around 94% occur once, and the top ten carry roughly 0.88%. This specimen belongs to a study of T cell changes during pregnancy in multiple sclerosis. The input for sequencing was peripheral blood, taken after pregnancy. This TCR was recovered from a female donor with multiple sclerosis, enrolled in a pregnancy study. This chain uses TRBV18 with TRBJ2-3; possible D gene TRBD1, 5 bases. CDR3 sequence reads: CASSPKGNTDTQYF. CDR3 nucleotide sequence: TGTGCCAGCTCACCGAAGGGGAACACAGATACGCAGTATTTT.